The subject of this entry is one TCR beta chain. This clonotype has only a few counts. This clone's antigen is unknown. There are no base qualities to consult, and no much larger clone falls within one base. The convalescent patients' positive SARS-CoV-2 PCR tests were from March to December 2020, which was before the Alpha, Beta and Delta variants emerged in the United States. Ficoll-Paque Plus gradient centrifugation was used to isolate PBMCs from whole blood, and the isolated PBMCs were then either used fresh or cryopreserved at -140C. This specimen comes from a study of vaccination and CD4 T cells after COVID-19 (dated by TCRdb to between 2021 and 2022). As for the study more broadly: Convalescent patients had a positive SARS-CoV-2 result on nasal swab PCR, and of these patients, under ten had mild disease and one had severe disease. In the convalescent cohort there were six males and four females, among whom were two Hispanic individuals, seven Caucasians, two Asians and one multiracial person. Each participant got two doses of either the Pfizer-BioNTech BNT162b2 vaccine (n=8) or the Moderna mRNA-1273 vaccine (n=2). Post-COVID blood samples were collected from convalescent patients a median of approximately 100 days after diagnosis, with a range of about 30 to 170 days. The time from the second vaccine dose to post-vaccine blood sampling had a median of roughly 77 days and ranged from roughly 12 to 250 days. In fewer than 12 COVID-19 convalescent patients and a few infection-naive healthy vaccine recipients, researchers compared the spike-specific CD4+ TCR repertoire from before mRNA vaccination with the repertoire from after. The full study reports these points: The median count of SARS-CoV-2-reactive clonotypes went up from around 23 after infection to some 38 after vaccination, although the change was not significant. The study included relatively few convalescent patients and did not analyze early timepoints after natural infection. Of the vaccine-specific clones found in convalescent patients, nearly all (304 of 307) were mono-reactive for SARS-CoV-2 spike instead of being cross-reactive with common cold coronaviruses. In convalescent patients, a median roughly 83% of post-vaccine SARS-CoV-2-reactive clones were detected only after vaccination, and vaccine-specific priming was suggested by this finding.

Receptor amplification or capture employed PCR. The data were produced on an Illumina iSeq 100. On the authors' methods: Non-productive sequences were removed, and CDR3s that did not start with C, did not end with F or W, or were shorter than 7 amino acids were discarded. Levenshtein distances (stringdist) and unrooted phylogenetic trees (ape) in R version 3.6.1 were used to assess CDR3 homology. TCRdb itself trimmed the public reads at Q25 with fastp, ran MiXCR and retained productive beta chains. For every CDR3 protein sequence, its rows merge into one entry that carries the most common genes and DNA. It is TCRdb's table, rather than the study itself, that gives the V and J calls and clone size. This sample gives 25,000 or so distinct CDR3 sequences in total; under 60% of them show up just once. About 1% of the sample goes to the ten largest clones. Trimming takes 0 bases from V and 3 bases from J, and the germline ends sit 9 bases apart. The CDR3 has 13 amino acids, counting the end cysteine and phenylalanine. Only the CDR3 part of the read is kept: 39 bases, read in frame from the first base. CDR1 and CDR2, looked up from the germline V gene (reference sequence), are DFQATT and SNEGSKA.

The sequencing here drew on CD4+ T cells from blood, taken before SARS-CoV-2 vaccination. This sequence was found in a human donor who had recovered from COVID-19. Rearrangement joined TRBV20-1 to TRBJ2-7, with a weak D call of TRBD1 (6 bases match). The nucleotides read TGCAGTGCTAGAGACCACAGGGTCTACGAGCAGTACTTC. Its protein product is CSARDHRVYEQYF.